The rows below give T cell receptor beta chains drawn from one sample of a study of blood T cells in healthy people across ages. TCRdb passed the 5' RACE reads through MiXCR, listing each CDR3 protein once. The table records about 930,000 distinct CDR3 sequences, 25% to 30% of them present only once. The data were also submitted as part of a second study, on T cells of mothers and their children.

Source material: blood. The origin of the receptors is a woman in her forties in good health. CDR3s leave out the opening cysteine and the closing phenylalanine or tryptophan.

V gene	J gene	CDR3 protein
TRBV28	TRBJ2-5	ASSSYWKETQY
TRBV3-1	TRBJ1-2	ASSQDVRVYGYT
TRBV7-9	TRBJ2-5	ASSTDWRETQY
TRBV5-1	TRBJ2-2	ASSGTEALNTGELF
TRBV6-2/TRBV6-3	TRBJ2-2	ASGTGMNTGGLF
TRBV20-1	TRBJ2-7	SARVPPGTGPLVSSYEQY
TRBV12-3/TRBV12-4	TRBJ1-6	ASRIEGPLH
TRBV7-3	TRBJ2-6	ASSSPGGANVLT
TRBV7-9	TRBJ1-6	ASSAGSSNSPLH
TRBV28	TRBJ2-7	ASSYPGRGYEQY
TRBV7-9	TRBJ1-6	ASSSHRGRDSPLH
TRBV29-1	TRBJ1-2	SVEGQTYGYT